This T cell receptor beta chain was documented in a study of somatic mutations in cytotoxic T cells in rheumatoid arthritis. Study overall: Flow sorting of some V beta antibody-stained T cells reached nearly 100% purity, with V beta1+ cells also TCRB-sequenced. Study observations and caveats: In the expanded CD8+ clones, the antigen targets remained unknown.

V was trimmed by 6 bases and J by 3 bases, leaving 15 bases between them. The germline V gene encodes CDR1 WNHNN and CDR2 SYGVQD (reference sequence). CDR3 length equals 14 residues. This clone showed up just a few times. Its antigen is unknown. Generated by immunoSEQ multiplex PCR, the TCRdb table keeps only in-frame clones and is missing some. The sample lists some 11,000 clones, about 80% occurring once. Isolation of the CD4+ and CD8+ populations was accomplished via positive magnetic bead selection, with purity assessed by flow cytometry. This clonotype was obtained from a man in his fifties or sixties in good health. The chain has TRBV10-1 and TRBJ2-7; D is unresolved. Sequenced input: CD8+ T cells sorted from blood. In DNA, the CDR3 is TGCGCCAGCAGACCGGCACAGTCTTACTACGAGCAGTACGTC. It codes for CASRPAQSYYEQYV.